The sample holds one count of the clone carrying this T cell receptor (beta chain). The data belong to a study of blood T cell repertoires in COVID-19. Background on the study: Sites in the United States, Italy and Spain provided acute and convalescent COVID-19 samples. Sample material is recorded as cDNA or gDNA derived from T cells, B-cell-depleted T cells, or PBMCs.

This CDR3 spans 14 amino acids. Germline CDR1 is SNHLY and CDR2 is FYNNEI. After removal of 7 bases from V and 7 bases from J, the junction contained 9 bases not matched to a gene. Authors' processing steps: Amplification with reference gene primers provided the estimates of nucleated cell counts. Some clones are missing from TCRdb's copy, which holds only in-frame ones; the method was immunoSEQ multiplex PCR. D and trimming were read from the DNA, whereas the V and J calls and clone size are those reported in that table. The repertoire includes roughly 380,000 clones, 89% of them detected once, and roughly 1.5% sits in the top ten. The Seattle patients, enrolled during active infection, were followed longitudinally.

This clonotype originated in a woman between 35 and 50 years old with COVID-19, enrolled during active disease. The chain carries TRBV2 and TRBJ2-2, with 7 bases identical to TRBD2. The sample taken for sequencing was peripheral blood. In DNA, the CDR3 is TGTGCCAGCACTCCGGGGCGGGAGTACGGGGAGCTGTTTTTT. This gives the protein CASTPGREYGELFF.